This TCR beta chain came from a study of T cell changes during pregnancy in multiple sclerosis. Only a few counts were recorded for this clone. From germline, CDR1 is LNHDA and CDR2 SQIVND (reference sequence). The CDR3 is made up of 13 amino acids. Unmatched junction bases numbered 0, after V lost 3 bases and J lost 9 bases. Sequencing was performed with immunoSEQ multiplex PCR; in TCRdb, only in-frame clones are kept and a portion is missing. The sample shows about 77,000 clones, around nine tenths of them seen only once. The input for sequencing was peripheral blood, taken before pregnancy. The TCR was taken from a female donor with multiple sclerosis, enrolled in a pregnancy study. This rearrangement joins TRBV19 to TRBJ1-6; TRBD1 agrees at 9 bases. CDR3 coding DNA: TGTGCCAGTAGTATGACAGGGGGTTCACCCCTCCACTTT. This sequence encodes CASSMTGGSPLHF.